The entry that follows covers one T cell receptor beta chain sequence. This clone was picked up one time. This clone's antigen is unknown. Within one base of it there is no much larger clone, and no base qualities were kept. The data belong to a study of a mutant IDH1 vaccine in newly diagnosed glioma (dated by TCRdb to about 2021). In the study overall: Of the 32 patients who were treated, about 62% were male and roughly 38% were female, and the mean age was around 43 years. Longitudinal TCRB deep sequencing was performed for roughly 25 treated patients wherever samples were available for exploratory analyses. Six visits were used for peripheral blood collection: V03 (baseline), V05, V07, V10, V12 and V13. Before enrollment, patients had received standard therapy of radiotherapy alone, temozolomide alone, or radiochemotherapy with temozolomide; most received the combination.

The full study reports these points: Vaccine-induced immune responses across multiple MHC alleles were detected in over 80% of patients. The authors stated that sample limitations prevented analyses of patient blood samples from being reproduced. No apparent relationship was observed between pseudoprogression and alterations in the top peripheral T cell clonotypes detected by TCRB sequencing. PBMC samples for TCRB deep sequencing were selected based on availability.

This sample's time point label indicates: baseline, week 1 (first vaccination visit). The treatment or condition label on this specimen signifies: pre-vaccination baseline after standard-of-care therapy. The donors had newly diagnosed IDH1-mutant astrocytomas of WHO grade 3 or 4 that showed loss of nuclear ATRX. The samples were drawn from NOA16, a multicentre, single-arm, open-label phase I trial in Germany that tested a mutant IDH1 peptide vaccine in humans for the first time. For immunogenicity testing, the blood drawn at visit V03 was used as the baseline sample. Genomic DNA for TCRB sequencing was extracted from EDTA blood using the DNeasy Blood and Tissue Kit. The CDR3 numbers 15 residues from cysteine through phenylalanine. Solely the CDR3 DNA is kept, with 45 bases framed from the first base. Trimming accounts for 3 bases at V and 3 bases at J, while the number of junction bases matched to no gene is 2. Based on the germline V gene, the CDR1 and CDR2 sequences are KGHSH and LQKENI.

Library creation used the immunoSEQ multiplex PCR assay. The hsTCRB Kit was used according to the manufacturer's protocol to amplify rearranged TCR beta chain sequences. TCRB libraries were sequenced on an Illumina MiSeq. Per the authors' processing: Demultiplexing, trimming and gene mapping were performed with the kit vendor's proprietary platform. The table comes from immuneACCESS by way of TCRdb, which keeps in-frame sequences with V and J called. Part of the clones is missing from these tables; in studies checked, under half for an unresolved V gene and the rest for unknown reasons. For V, J and clone size, that table is used; D and trimming come from the DNA. Counted in this sample were some 50,000 clones; just over 85% of them appeared once. Clones ranked in the top ten supply 2.4% of the sample.

The material sequenced was PBMCs, taken from a glioma patient treated with radiotherapy, temozolomide or both. The TCR sequence derives from a man aged 35-49 years with glioma. Here the chain combines TRBV18 and TRBJ1-5, and TRBD1 aligns with 10 junction nucleotides. The nucleotide sequence reads as follows: TGTGCCAGCTCACCGGACAGGGGGACCAATCAGCCCCAGCATTTT. It translates to CASSPDRGTNQPQHF. This CDR3, with the reference TRBV18 and TRBJ1-5 proteins standing in past its ends, gives the full variable domain NAGVMQNPRHLVRRRGQEARLRCSPMKGHSHVYWYRQLPEEGLKFMVYLQKENIIDESGMPKERFSAEFPKEGPSILRIQQVVRGDSAAYFCASSPDRGTNQPQHFGDGTRLSIL.